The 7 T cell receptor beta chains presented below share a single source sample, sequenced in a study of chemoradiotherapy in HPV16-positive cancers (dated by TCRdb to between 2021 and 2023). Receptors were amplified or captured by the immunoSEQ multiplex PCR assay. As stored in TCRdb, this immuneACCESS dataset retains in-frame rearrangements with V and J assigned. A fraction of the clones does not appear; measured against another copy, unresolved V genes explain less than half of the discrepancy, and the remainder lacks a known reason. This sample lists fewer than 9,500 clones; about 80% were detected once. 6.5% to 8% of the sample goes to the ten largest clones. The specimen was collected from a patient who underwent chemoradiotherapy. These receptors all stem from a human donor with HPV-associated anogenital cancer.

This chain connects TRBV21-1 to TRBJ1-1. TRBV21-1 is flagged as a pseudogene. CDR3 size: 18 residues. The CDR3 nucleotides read TGTGCCAGCAGCAAATGGCCAGGAGAGCCCAAGATGAACACTGAAGCTTTCTTT. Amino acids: CASSKWPGEPKMNTEAFF.

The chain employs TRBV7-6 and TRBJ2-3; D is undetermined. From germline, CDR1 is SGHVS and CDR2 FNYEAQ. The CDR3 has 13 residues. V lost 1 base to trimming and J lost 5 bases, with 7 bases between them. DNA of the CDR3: TGTGCCAGCAGCTTAGAGGCTCGAGATACGCAGTATTTT. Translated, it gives CASSLEARDTQYF.

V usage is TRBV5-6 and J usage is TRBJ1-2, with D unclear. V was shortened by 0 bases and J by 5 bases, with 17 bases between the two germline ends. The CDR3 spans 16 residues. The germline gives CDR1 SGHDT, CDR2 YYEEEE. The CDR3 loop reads CASSLALGQRRYGYTF. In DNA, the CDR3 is TGTGCCAGCAGCTTGGCCCTCGGTCAAAGGAGGTATGGCTACACCTTC.

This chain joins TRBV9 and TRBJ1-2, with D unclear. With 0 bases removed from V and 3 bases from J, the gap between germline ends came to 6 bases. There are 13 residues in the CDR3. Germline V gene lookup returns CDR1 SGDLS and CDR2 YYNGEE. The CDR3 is CASSVGADYGYTF. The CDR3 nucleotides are TGTGCCAGCAGCGTAGGGGCAGACTATGGCTACACCTTC.

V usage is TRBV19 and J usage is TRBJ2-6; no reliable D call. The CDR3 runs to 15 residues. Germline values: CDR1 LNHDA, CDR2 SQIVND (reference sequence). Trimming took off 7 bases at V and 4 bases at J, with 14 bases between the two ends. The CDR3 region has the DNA TGTGCCAGTAATGAAAGGTCGGGCGGGGCCAACGTCCTGACTTTC. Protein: CASNERSGGANVLTF.

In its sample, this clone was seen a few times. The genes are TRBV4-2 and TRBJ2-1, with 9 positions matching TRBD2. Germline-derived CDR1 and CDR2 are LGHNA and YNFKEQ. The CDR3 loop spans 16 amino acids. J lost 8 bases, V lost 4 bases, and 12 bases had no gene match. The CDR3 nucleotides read TGTGCCAGCAGCCGTGGGTCGGGGACTAGCAGGGATGAGCAGTTCTTC. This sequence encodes CASSRGSGTSRDEQFF.

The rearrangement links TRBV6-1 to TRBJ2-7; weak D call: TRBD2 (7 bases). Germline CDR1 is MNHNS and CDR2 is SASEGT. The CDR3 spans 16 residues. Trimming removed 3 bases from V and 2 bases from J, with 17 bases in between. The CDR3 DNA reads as TGTGCCAGCAGTGAGCGGGGGCAGACAACCCCCTACGAGCAGTACTTC. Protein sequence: CASSERGQTTPYEQYF.